These 21 T cell receptor beta chains were all obtained from the same sample, sequenced in a study of long-term antiretroviral therapy in people with HIV. They ran version v3.0 of the immunoSEQ assay at survey level. Sequencing was performed with immunoSEQ multiplex PCR; in TCRdb, only in-frame clones are kept and a portion is missing. The sample holds under 45,000 clones; about nine tenths are singletons and the top ten take 4%. The material sequenced was unsorted PBMCs, taken 1.2 years after starting antiretroviral therapy. The receptors here all came from a woman aged 50 to 60 with HIV.

The chain is built from TRBV19 and TRBJ1-5, with 7 bases aligning to TRBD1. Germline trimming cut 7 bases from V and 7 bases from J; bases unmatched to any gene: 10. The CDR3 has 14 amino acids. CDR1 LNHDA and CDR2 SQIVND come from the germline V gene (reference sequence). DNA of the CDR3: TGTGCCAGTACAAAACAGGGGAGCGGACAGCCCCAGCATTTT. Amino acids: CASTKQGSGQPQHF. The complete variable domain, with remaining parts taken from reference TRBV19 and TRBJ1-5, reads DGGITQSPKYLFRKEGQNVTLSCEQNLNHDAMYWYRQDPGQGLRLIYYSQIVNDFQKGDIAEGYSVSREKKESFPLTVTSAQKNPTAFYLCASTKQGSGQPQHFGDGTRLSIL.

The gene calls are TRBV4-3 and TRBJ1-6; D gene ambiguous. Per the germline V gene, CDR1 is LGHNA and CDR2 is YSLEER. This CDR3 has 15 residues. V lost 0 bases and J lost 7, with 10 bases in between. CDR3 sequence: CASSQDSAANSPLHF. In DNA, the CDR3 is TGCGCCAGCAGCCAAGACTCGGCAGCCAATTCACCCCTCCACTTT.

This clone was seen just once. The chain combines TRBV11-2 with TRBJ2-1, with TRBD2 matching 10 bases. V was clipped by 5 bases and J by 3 bases; unmatched bases: 13. The CDR3 runs to 18 residues. CDR1 and CDR2 from the germline V gene are SGHAT and FQNNGV. The CDR3 region is CASSRIVPQRGGYNEQFF. In DNA form, the CDR3 reads TGTGCCAGCAGCCGTATTGTTCCCCAGCGGGGGGGCTACAATGAGCAGTTCTTC.

The chain is built from TRBV25-1 and TRBJ1-5; D possibly corresponds to TRBD1 (6 bases). Germline assignment: CDR1 MGHDK and CDR2 SYGVNS. This CDR3 region has 13 residues. Trimming stripped 3 bases from V and 12 bases from J, with 15 bases between. The CDR3 reads CASSELGGHHQHF. As DNA, the CDR3 is TGTGCCAGCAGTGAGCTGGGGGGACACCACCAGCATTTT.

V is TRBV29-1 and J is TRBJ1-4, with TRBD1 as a possible D gene (5 bases). The CDR3 length is 13 residues. Per the germline V gene, CDR1 is SQVTM and CDR2 is ANQGSEA. Trimming cost V 8 bases and J 5 bases, with 15 bases left between them. The CDR3 sequence: CSFAGTANEKLFF. The CDR3 DNA reads as TGCAGCTTCGCCGGGACCGCCAATGAAAAACTGTTTTTT.

This clone was seen only once. The J gene is TRBJ2-1, the V gene TRBV7-9; D might be TRBD2 (6 bases). The CDR3 has 15 amino acids. Germline loops: CDR1 SEHNR, CDR2 FQNEAQ (reference sequence). Trimming removed 2 bases at V and 7 bases at J, with 15 bases between. The CDR3 DNA reads as TGTGCCAGCAGCTTATTCCGACTAGACATGAATGAGCAGTTCTTC. Amino acid sequence: CASSLFRLDMNEQFF.

The chain links TRBV6-4 to TRBJ1-5; D gene uncertain. Germline V CDR1 and CDR2: MRHNA, SNTAGT. There are 13 residues in the CDR3. V shed 6 bases and J shed 4 bases, with 10 bases lying between them. CDR3 loop: CASSAAVNQPQHF. The DNA of the CDR3 is TGTGCCAGCAGCGCTGCGGTTAATCAGCCCCAGCATTTT.

This chain joins TRBV19 and TRBJ1-6; 8 bases are shared with TRBD1. Germline V gene sequence: CDR1 LNHDA, CDR2 SQIVND (reference sequence). The CDR3 covers 14 residues. The ends lost 10 bases at V and 5 bases at J; junction bases unmatched: 7. CDR3 coding DNA: TGTGCCACTACGGACAGGGCGGATAATTCACCCCTCCACTTT. Its protein is CATTDRADNSPLHF. Drawing the rest from reference TRBV19 and TRBJ1-6, the complete variable domain is DGGITQSPKYLFRKEGQNVTLSCEQNLNHDAMYWYRQDPGQGLRLIYYSQIVNDFQKGDIAEGYSVSREKKESFPLTVTSAQKNPTAFYLCATTDRADNSPLHFGNGTRLTVT.

The chain is built from TRBV28 and TRBJ1-3, with 7 bases identical to TRBD1. The length of the CDR3 is 17 residues. V was clipped by 1 base and J by 0 bases; unmatched bases: 6. Germline values: CDR1 MDHEN, CDR2 SYDVKM. CDR3 DNA sequence: TGTGCCAGCAGTTTATTCGGAGGGACAGACTCTGGAAACACCATATATTTT. Residues: CASSLFGGTDSGNTIYF.

V and J are TRBV27 and TRBJ2-3; D remains unclear. Germline assignment: CDR1 MNHEY and CDR2 SMNVEV (reference sequence). V lost 4 bases and J 2 bases, leaving 10 bases between the germline ends. The CDR3 has 14 amino acids. CDR3 bases: TGTGCCAGCAGTTACGGCCGAATCACAGATACGCAGTATTTT. It yields the protein CASSYGRITDTQYF.

The chain uses TRBV18 and TRBJ1-1; no definite D call. Deletions cut 0 bases from V and 4 bases from J, with 12 bases between. Germline CDR1 reads KGHSH; CDR2 reads LQKENI. The CDR3 totals 15 residues. CDR3: CASSPPQVRGTEAFF. The CDR3 DNA is TGTGCCAGCTCACCACCGCAGGTTCGGGGCACTGAAGCTTTCTTT.

V and J are TRBV19 and TRBJ1-2; D remains unclear. The CDR3 loop spans 13 amino acids. Trimming shortened V by 8 bases and J by 3 bases, and 13 bases separated the two germline ends. Germline lookup yields CDR1 LNHDA and CDR2 SQIVND (reference sequence). The CDR3 DNA reads TGTGCCAGTGTTACGGGCAGCCACTATGGCTACACCTTC. It is translated as CASVTGSHYGYTF.

V and J are TRBV5-1 and TRBJ2-5, with D possibly TRBD1 on 6 matching bases. V gave up 3 bases and J gave up 4 bases, with 10 bases separating them. This CDR3 has 13 residues. Germline CDR1 is SGHRS and CDR2 is YFSETQ. The CDR3 region is CASSSSGAETQYF. CDR3 DNA: TGCGCCAGCAGCTCCTCAGGGGCAGAGACCCAGTACTTC.

The chain recombines TRBV19 with TRBJ1-4, with TRBD1 as a possible D gene (5 bases). V dropped 4 bases and J dropped 8 bases, with 17 bases sitting between them. Germline CDR1 and CDR2: LNHDA and SQIVND (reference sequence). The CDR3 is 15 amino acids. CDR3 bases: TGTGCCAGTAGTACCCCCGTGGGGGTAGGAGAAAAACTGTTTTTT. Translating gives CASSTPVGVGEKLFF.

The V gene is TRBV5-1, the J gene TRBJ2-1; D remains unclear. Trimming pared 5 bases from V and 6 bases from J, leaving 9 bases between. The CDR3 has 12 amino acids. From germline, CDR1 is SGHRS and CDR2 YFSETQ. This chain's CDR3 is CASSSTPNEQFF. CDR3 in DNA: TGCGCCAGCAGTTCGACCCCCAATGAGCAGTTCTTC.

The chain has TRBV19 and TRBJ2-3; D gene ambiguous. Per the germline V gene, CDR1 is LNHDA and CDR2 is SQIVND (reference sequence). The CDR3 runs to 14 residues. V was trimmed by 4 bases and J by 0 bases, leaving 8 bases between them. The CDR3 spells CASSTPGSTDTQYF. The CDR3 DNA is TGTGCCAGTAGTACACCCGGGAGCACAGATACGCAGTATTTT.

This sequence joins TRBV5-1 and TRBJ2-3, with TRBD2 identical over 13 bases. The CDR3 length is 16 residues. The V gene's germline CDR1 is SGHRS and CDR2 YFSETQ. Germline trimming cut 4 bases from V and 9 bases from J; bases unmatched to any gene: 11. Written as DNA, the CDR3 is TGCGCCAGCAGCGTCTCGACTAGCGGGGGGCGATTGACGCAGTATTTT. Translated: CASSVSTSGGRLTQYF.

This clone appeared a single time. This chain links TRBV7-2 with TRBJ1-1; D remains unclear. The CDR3 is 16 residues long. Trimming took 2 bases from V and 0 from J, leaving 13 bases between them. Looked up from germline, CDR1 is SGHTA and CDR2 is FQGNSA. The CDR3 region is CASSLKSGALNTEAFF. The CDR3 DNA reads TGTGCCAGCAGCTTAAAATCAGGTGCCTTGAACACTGAAGCTTTCTTT.

This clone was detected only once. V and J are TRBV25-1 and TRBJ1-6, with D unclear. With 4 bases removed from V and 7 bases from J, the gap between germline ends came to 14 bases. The CDR3 loop spans 15 amino acids. Germline V gene lookup returns CDR1 MGHDK and CDR2 SYGVNS. The CDR3 is CASSGGDVQNSPLHF. The CDR3 bases are TGTGCCAGCAGTGGAGGAGATGTTCAGAATTCACCCCTCCACTTT.

DNA for the CDR3: TGTGCCAGCAGCCAGACAGGAGAGTTTAATCAGCCCCAGCATTTT. Protein product: CASSQTGEFNQPQHF. This sequence joins TRBV6-4 and TRBJ1-5; D might be TRBD1 (6 bases). CDR1 and CDR2 from the germline V gene are MRHNA and SNTAGT. The CDR3 has 15 amino acids. Trimming left V 6 bases short and J 4 bases short, with 16 bases between.

V and J are TRBV7-2 and TRBJ2-3; TRBD2 matches 9 bases. The length of the CDR3 is 17 residues. Germline CDR1 SGHTA, CDR2 FQGNSA. V dropped 2 bases and J dropped 2; count of bases not matched to a gene: 8. The CDR3 is CASSLRRQRGVTDTQYF. The CDR3 region has the DNA TGTGCCAGCAGCTTACGTCGGCAGCGGGGGGTCACAGATACGCAGTATTTT. Together with reference TRBV7-2 and TRBJ2-3, the CDR3 gives the full variable domain: GAGVSQSPSNKVTEKGKDVELRCDPISGHTALYWYRQSLGQGLEFLIYFQGNSAPDKSGLPSDRFSAERTGGSVSTLTIQRTQQEDSAVYLCASSLRRQRGVTDTQYFGPGTRLTVL.